The T cell receptor (beta chain) under discussion was sequenced for a study of T cell responses to AZD1222 COVID-19 vaccine. In the case of this clone: What it recognizes is unknown.

The CDR3 consists of 14 residues. Per germline, CDR1 SNHLY and CDR2 FYNNEI. Trimming took off 5 bases at V and 11 bases at J, with 19 bases between the two ends. This table comes from immunoSEQ multiplex PCR, and its TCRdb copy is limited to in-frame clones, with some not included. Among roughly 140,000 clones listed, around 90% were seen once. The study, taken as a whole, reports: The donors showed a predominance of white British ancestry and of females, with possible underestimation of clonal diversity.

Timing groups of about 4 and about 12 weeks for second doses were pooled. The chain links TRBV2 to TRBJ2-1; TRBD1 might be the D (6 bases). This receptor was identified in an adult who received the AZD1222 COVID-19 vaccine. Specimen: peripheral blood, collected 28 days after the second AZD1222 dose. CDR3 amino acids: CASSIERTDPKQFF. The CDR3 DNA reads TGTGCCAGCAGTATCGAGAGGACAGACCCTAAGCAGTTCTTC. The whole variable domain, remainder taken from reference TRBV2 and TRBJ2-1, is EPEVTQTPSHQVTQMGQEVILRCVPISNHLYFYWYRQILGQKVEFLVSFYNNEISEKSEIFDDQFSVERPDGSNFTLKIRSTKLEDSAMYFCASSIERTDPKQFFGPGTRLTVL.